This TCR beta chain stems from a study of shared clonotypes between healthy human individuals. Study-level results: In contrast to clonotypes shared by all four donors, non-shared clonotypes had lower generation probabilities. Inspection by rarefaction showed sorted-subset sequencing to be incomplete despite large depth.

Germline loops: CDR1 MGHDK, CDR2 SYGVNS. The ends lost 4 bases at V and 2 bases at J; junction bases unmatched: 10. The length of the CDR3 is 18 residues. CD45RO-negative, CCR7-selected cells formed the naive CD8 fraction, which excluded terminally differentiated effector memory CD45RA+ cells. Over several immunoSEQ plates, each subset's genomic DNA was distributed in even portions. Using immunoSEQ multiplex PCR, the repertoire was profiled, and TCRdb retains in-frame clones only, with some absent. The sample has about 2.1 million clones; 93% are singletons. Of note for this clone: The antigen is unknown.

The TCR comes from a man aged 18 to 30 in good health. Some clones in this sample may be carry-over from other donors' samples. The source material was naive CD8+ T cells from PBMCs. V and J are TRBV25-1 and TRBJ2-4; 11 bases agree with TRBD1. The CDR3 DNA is TGTGCCAGCAGTGGATTCACCGGGACAGGGGGAACCAAAAACATTCAGTACTTC. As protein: CASSGFTGTGGTKNIQYF.